A single sample gave rise to the 24 T cell receptor beta chains below, sequenced in a study of regulatory T cells in long-lasting Graves disease. Time point noted: newly diagnosed GD, antithyroid drugs for less than 3 months. The TCR library was made from RNA that had been extracted from PBMCs in TRIzol. Investigators prepared the TCR beta libraries by applying iRepertoire HTBI primers and Arm-PCR of CDR3 regions. TCRdb ran MiXCR on the multiplex PCR reads and lists one entry per CDR3 protein. Of roughly 530,000 distinct CDR3 sequences listed, 15% to 20% were seen once; the top ten hold roughly 25%. The same sample was also used in a study of T cells in Graves' hyperthyroidism and ophthalmopathy.

The sample consisted of peripheral blood mononuclear cells (PBMCs), taken at new diagnosis, from a patient treated with antithyroid drugs. Source of these receptors: a woman aged 35-60 years with Graves disease.

This clonotype has just a few counts. The J gene is TRBJ1-3, the V gene TRBV19; D might be TRBD1 (6 bases). The CDR3 runs 16 residues. Trimming pared 5 bases from V and 0 bases from J, leaving 14 bases between. Germline CDR1 and CDR2: LNHDA and SQIVND (reference sequence). CDR3 amino acids: CASSLLQGGSGNTIYF. The CDR3 region has the DNA TGTGCCAGTAGTCTCCTACAGGGCGGCTCTGGAAACACCATATATTTT.

This clonotype was counted ten times or more. The CDR3 spells CASSQDRVNTEAFF. The DNA for the CDR3 is TGTGCCAGCAGCCAAGATAGGGTGAACACTGAAGCTTTCTTT. The chain links TRBV12-3 or TRBV12-4 to TRBJ1-1; D not resolved. V was trimmed by 6 bases and J by 0 bases, leaving 11 bases between them. The CDR3 has 14 residues.

The J gene is TRBJ1-5, the V gene TRBV11-1; no clear D. CDR1 and CDR2 (germline): SGHAT, FQDESV (reference sequence). This CDR3 spans 14 amino acids. Trimming left V 3 bases short and J 4 bases short, with 10 bases between. Written as DNA, the CDR3 is TGTGCCAGCAGCTTGGGCGGGATAAATCAGCCCCAGCATTTT. This gives the protein CASSLGGINQPQHF.

There are many counts of this clonotype. The J gene is TRBJ1-5, the V gene TRBV30; D ambiguous. The CDR3 length is 14 residues. Germline CDR1 reads GTSNPN; CDR2 reads SVGIG (reference sequence). Trimming shortened V by 2 bases and J by 5 bases, and 13 bases separated the two germline ends. The CDR3 spells CAWSLGSGYQPQHF. DNA of the CDR3: TGTGCCTGGAGTTTGGGTTCCGGGTATCAGCCCCAGCATTTT.

V usage is TRBV10-3 and J usage is TRBJ2-1, with unresolved D. V was cut by 0 bases and J by 6 bases, with 6 bases left in between. The CDR3 is 13 residues long. Germline assignment: CDR1 ENHRY and CDR2 SYGVKD. CDR3: CAISESPANEQFF. The CDR3, as DNA: TGTGCCATCAGTGAGTCGCCCGCCAATGAGCAGTTCTTC.

This chain uses TRBV29-1 with TRBJ1-5; 7 nucleotides align to TRBD1. V lost 7 bases and J lost 4; bases outside the gene matches: 4. This CDR3 has 12 amino acids. Germline CDR1 reads SQVTM; CDR2 reads ANQGSEA. Here the CDR3 reads CSADRDNQPQHF. CDR3 DNA: TGCAGCGCCGACAGGGATAATCAGCCCCAGCATTTT.

This chain connects TRBV20-1 to TRBJ1-2, with D uncertain. V lost 5 bases, J lost 8 bases, and 18 bases lay in between. Germline V lookup: CDR1 DFQATT, CDR2 SNEGSKA (reference sequence). This CDR3 spans 13 amino acids. The CDR3 is CSAEPQTYYGYTF. The CDR3 DNA reads TGCAGTGCTGAGCCCCAGACATATTACGGCTACACCTTC.

This clonotype was seen many times. This chain connects TRBV11-3 to TRBJ2-1; D perhaps matches TRBD2 (7 bases). Trimming cost V 5 bases and J 3 bases, with 17 bases left between them. The germline CDR1 and CDR2 sequences are SGHNT and YENEEA. This CDR3 is 16 amino acids long. Written as DNA, the CDR3 is TGTGCCAGCAGCCGCATCTCGGGGGGCTTCTACAATGAGCAGTTCTTC. Its translation is CASSRISGGFYNEQFF.

This clonotype was observed a handful of times. The rearrangement joins TRBV5-1 to TRBJ2-1; either TRBD1 or TRBD2 may supply D (6 bases each). The ends were cut back, 3 bases at V and 4 bases at J, with 11 bases in the middle. The CDR3 loop spans 14 amino acids. The V gene's germline CDR1 is SGHRS and CDR2 YFSETQ. CDR3 bases: TGCGCCAGCAGCTCCACAGGGAGGTACAATGAGCAGTTCTTC. It codes for CASSSTGRYNEQFF.

Concerning this clonotype: A much larger clone differs from this one at a single base, so this may be a read error. The chain recombines TRBV3-1 with TRBJ2-1; D remains unclear. The J call may be in error: the DNA end matches TRBJ2-3 better. From germline, CDR1 is LGHDT and CDR2 YNNKEL (reference sequence). The CDR3 sequence is 14 residues long. CDR3 in DNA: TGTGCCAGCAGCCAATACCTAAATACAGATACGCAGTATTTT. This gives the protein CASSQYLNTDTQYF.

This clonotype appeared once. This chain connects TRBV3-1 to TRBJ2-7; D might be TRBD2 (6 bases). V was trimmed by 4 bases and J by 4 bases, leaving 11 bases between them. Germline assignment: CDR1 LGHDT and CDR2 YNNKEL (reference sequence). This CDR3 has 13 amino acids. The CDR3 DNA is TGTGCCAGCAGCCTTCCGGGGGTATACGAGCAGTACTTC. Its translation is CASSLPGVYEQYF.

The V gene is TRBV6-5, the J gene TRBJ2-3; D is unresolved. Germline V CDR1 and CDR2: MNHEY, SVGAGI. Trimming removed 10 bases from V and 4 bases from J, with 12 bases in between. CDR3 size: 12 residues. The CDR3 nucleotides read TGTGCCACCAATTACGATGCAGATACGCAGTATTTT. Translation gives CATNYDADTQYF.

The chain couples TRBV27 to TRBJ1-1; 11 nucleotides align to TRBD1. Germline-derived CDR1 and CDR2 are MNHEY and SMNVEV (reference sequence). Unmatched junction bases numbered 9, after V lost 5 bases and J lost 7 bases. The CDR3 consists of 15 residues. CDR3: CASSPGTGGRGEAFF. The CDR3 nucleotides are TGTGCCAGCAGTCCTGGGACAGGGGGAAGGGGTGAAGCTTTCTTT.

Concerning this clonotype: At one of its ends the junction is not consistent with the germline gene, which may arise from a read error. The CDR3 coding sequence is TGTGCCAGCAGCCAAGAAAGGGCTGGATGCGAAAAACTGTTTTTT. This encodes CASSQERAGCEKLFF. The chain joins TRBV4-1 to TRBJ1-4, with D hard to call. CDR3 length: 15 amino acids. Germline CDR1 MGHRA, CDR2 YSYEKL.

The V and J genes are TRBV18 and TRBJ2-2, with D unresolved. Trimming pared 2 bases from V and 9 bases from J, leaving 22 bases between. The CDR3 spans 17 residues. Looked up from germline, CDR1 is KGHSH and CDR2 is LQKENI. In nucleotides, the CDR3 is TGTGCCAGCTCACCAAACGCAACCCTACTACCGTATCGGGAGCTGTTTTTT. This translates into CASSPNATLLPYRELFF.

This clonotype was picked up many times. The gene calls are TRBV6-1 and TRBJ1-4; D ambiguous. V was cut by 6 bases and J by 8 bases, with 16 bases left in between. The V gene's germline CDR1 is MNHNS and CDR2 SASEGT. The CDR3 runs 14 residues. The CDR3 here is CASSLSRPPEKLFF. DNA of the CDR3: TGTGCCAGCAGCCTATCGCGACCGCCCGAAAAACTGTTTTTT.

This clonotype was recorded many times. The chain recombines TRBV12-3 or TRBV12-4 with TRBJ1-1, with D perhaps matching TRBD1 (6 bases). CDR3 length: 19 residues. The ends were cut back, 6 bases at V and 11 bases at J, with 37 bases in the middle. This chain's CDR3 is CASRTKARDTNVRRAGAFF. CDR3 in DNA: TGTGCCAGCAGAACGAAGGCACGGGACACAAACGTAAGGCGCGCTGGCGCTTTCTTT.

This clonotype was observed at least ten times. The rearrangement links TRBV7-3 to TRBJ1-6; D gene unclear. The germline CDR1 and CDR2 sequences are SGHTA and FQGTGA. This CDR3 is built from 14 residues. With 1 base removed from V and 10 bases from J, the gap between germline ends came to 11 bases. CDR3 amino acids: CASSLIAPGSPLHF. The CDR3 nucleotides are TGTGCCAGCAGCTTAATTGCGCCCGGGTCACCCCTCCACTTT. Supplemented by reference TRBV7-3 and TRBJ1-6, the full variable domain reads GAGVSQTPSNKVTEKGKYVELRCDPISGHTALYWYRQSLGQGPEFLIYFQGTGAADDSGLPNDRFFAVRPEGSVSTLKIQRTERGDSAVYLCASSLIAPGSPLHFGNGTRLTVT.

This clonotype has just a few counts. The rearrangement uses TRBV18 and TRBJ2-7; D remains unclear. CDR3 length: 12 amino acids. V lost 3 bases and J lost 6, with 9 bases in between. The germline CDR1 and CDR2 sequences are KGHSH and LQKENI. CDR3 DNA sequence: TGTGCCAGCTCACCCGGCCAGTTCGAGCAGTACTTC. It is translated as CASSPGQFEQYF. The full variable domain, rest sourced from reference TRBV18 and TRBJ2-7, is NAGVMQNPRHLVRRRGQEARLRCSPMKGHSHVYWYRQLPEEGLKFMVYLQKENIIDESGMPKERFSAEFPKEGPSILRIQQVVRGDSAAYFCASSPGQFEQYFGPGTRLTVT.

This clonotype has only a few counts. The chain recombines TRBV12-3 or TRBV12-4 with TRBJ2-5; D perhaps matches TRBD1 (5 bases). The CDR3 has 12 amino acids. V was cut by 10 bases and J by 1 base, with 10 bases left in between. CDR3 residues: CAIKGAQETQYF. Here the CDR3 DNA reads TGTGCCATCAAAGGGGCCCAAGAGACCCAGTACTTC.

This clonotype was detected many times. The V gene is TRBV20-1, the J gene TRBJ1-1; D may be TRBD1 (6 bases). V was cut by 6 bases and J by 0 bases, with 20 bases left in between. CDR1 DFQATT and CDR2 SNEGSKA come from the germline V gene (reference sequence). The CDR3 totals 16 residues. CDR3 sequence (DNA): TGCAGTGCAAAGACCGGGGGCGCAGGCATGAACACTGAAGCTTTCTTT. Its protein is CSAKTGGAGMNTEAFF.

This clonotype occurred a few times. The chain has TRBV6-1 and TRBJ2-2; 10 bases agree with TRBD2. This CDR3 comprises 14 residues. In germline, CDR1 is MNHNS, CDR2 SASEGT. V lost 6 bases, J lost 6 bases, and 4 bases stayed unmatched. The CDR3 sequence: CASSLAGDAGELFF. CDR3 nucleotides: TGTGCCAGCAGCCTAGCGGGGGATGCCGGGGAGCTGTTTTTT.

The CDR3 DNA sequence: TGTGCCAGCAGCCCTTTGGACTATGGCTACACCTTC. It encodes CASSPLDYGYTF. The rearrangement links TRBV7-2 to TRBJ1-2; no reliable D call. Trimming removed 5 bases at V and 3 bases at J, with 7 bases between. From germline, CDR1 is SGHTA and CDR2 FQGNSA. CDR3 length: 12 amino acids. Full variable domain (rest looked up from reference TRBV7-2 and TRBJ1-2): GAGVSQSPSNKVTEKGKDVELRCDPISGHTALYWYRQSLGQGLEFLIYFQGNSAPDKSGLPSDRFSAERTGGSVSTLTIQRTQQEDSAVYLCASSPLDYGYTFGSGTRLTVV.

This clonotype occurred a few times. This rearrangement joins TRBV12-3 or TRBV12-4 to TRBJ1-1, with 7 bases identical to TRBD1. CDR3 size: 15 residues. The junction had 11 bases not matched to a gene; V was cut back by 7 bases and J by 3 bases. The CDR3 bases are TGTGCCAGCACCTTGGGGCCAGGGGGGTACACTGAAGCTTTCTTT. It encodes CASTLGPGGYTEAFF.